These T cell receptor beta chains were read from a single sample in a study of Graves' ophthalmopathy and Graves' hyperthyroidism. TCRdb used MiXCR to reprocess the multiplex PCR reads, holding one entry per CDR3 protein. The data contain about 500,000 distinct CDR3 sequences, approximately 15% of them singletons. Sequenced input: blood. The receptors come from a woman aged 25 to 45 with Graves' ophthalmopathy. Both conserved end residues are part of each CDR3. D genes are given only for firm matches. Rows may omit the clone size; those that give it use once, few, many or a size class.

D: TRBD1; size: NA; V: TRBV6-2/TRBV6-3; J: TRBJ2-5; CDR3: CASKTPGQGTETQYF; DNA: TGTGCCAGCAAAACACCGGGACAGGGGACGGAGACCCAGTACTTC
D: TRBD1; size: many; V: TRBV27; J: TRBJ1-2; CDR3: CASSLFWDRGEANYGYTF; DNA: TGTGCCAGCAGTTTATTCTGGGACAGGGGGGAGGCTAACTATGGCTACACCTTC
D: NA; size: NA; V: TRBV18; J: TRBJ1-6; CDR3: CASSPDSSPLHF; DNA: TGTGCCAGCTCACCAGACAGTTCACCCCTCCACTTT
D: TRBD2; size: many; V: TRBV28; J: TRBJ2-7; CDR3: CASNPRGLAYEQYF; DNA: TGTGCCAGTAATCCTCGGGGACTAGCCTACGAGCAGTACTTC
D: NA; size: many; V: TRBV12-3/TRBV12-4; J: TRBJ1-2; CDR3: CASSLDQGYGYTF; DNA: TGTGCCAGCAGTTTGGACCAGGGGTATGGCTACACCTTC
D: TRBD1; size: many; V: TRBV19; J: TRBJ2-2; CDR3: CASSIGTAPANTGELFF; DNA: TGTGCCAGTAGTATCGGGACAGCCCCCGCGAACACCGGGGAGCTGTTTTTT
D: TRBD1; size: NA; V: TRBV12-3/TRBV12-4; J: TRBJ1-1; CDR3: CTSSRQGTGPTEAVF; DNA: TGTACCAGCAGTCGACAGGGAACTGGGCCCACTGAAGCTGTCTTT
D: NA; size: many; V: TRBV19; J: TRBJ1-5; CDR3: CASSTPQGLYNQPQHF; DNA: TGTGCCAGTAGTACACCACAAGGCCTATACAATCAGCCCCAGCATTTT
D: TRBD1; size: few; V: TRBV20-1; J: TRBJ1-2; CDR3: CSAIPWDRVLSDGYTF; DNA: TGCAGTGCAATCCCCTGGGACAGGGTTTTAAGTGATGGCTACACCTTC
D: TRBD1; size: few; V: TRBV5-1; J: TRBJ1-5; CDR3: CASSYDQGVQPQHF; DNA: TGCGCCAGCAGCTATGACCAGGGGGTTCAGCCCCAGCATTTT
D: TRBD1; size: many; V: TRBV28; J: TRBJ2-7; CDR3: CASSLTGTASYEQYF; DNA: TGTGCCAGCAGTTTAACCGGGACAGCTTCCTACGAGCAGTACTTC
D: NA; size: many; V: TRBV12-5; J: TRBJ1-2; CDR3: CASGYSNYGYTF; DNA: TGTGCTAGTGGCTATTCTAACTATGGCTACACCTTC
D: NA; size: many; V: TRBV13; J: TRBJ1-6; CDR3: CASSLQKGRTNSPLHF; DNA: TGTGCCAGCAGCTTACAGAAAGGGAGAACTAATTCACCCCTCCACTTT
D: TRBD1; size: many; V: TRBV9; J: TRBJ1-1; CDR3: CASSERGQSPMNTEAFF; DNA: TGTGCCAGCAGCGAGAGGGGACAGTCTCCTATGAACACTGAAGCTTTCTTT
D: TRBD2; size: few; V: TRBV18; J: TRBJ2-7; CDR3: CASSAVPSGGDYEQYF; DNA: TGTGCCAGCTCAGCAGTCCCTAGCGGGGGGGACTACGAGCAGTACTTC
D: NA; size: NA; V: TRBV20-1; J: TRBJ2-7; CDR3: CSGKLAGTETYEQYF; DNA: TGCAGTGGTAAACTAGCCGGGACTGAGACTTACGAGCAGTACTTC
D: NA; size: many; V: TRBV4-1; J: TRBJ1-1; CDR3: CASSLDSSGTEAFF; DNA: TGCGCCAGCAGCCTAGACAGCTCCGGCACTGAAGCTTTCTTT
D: NA; size: many; V: TRBV12-3/TRBV12-4; J: TRBJ1-5; CDR3: CASSLEGMPQHF; DNA: TGTGCCAGCAGTTTAGAAGGGATGCCCCAGCATTTT
D: NA; size: few; V: TRBV20-1; J: TRBJ1-6; CDR3: CSASAGAGNNSPLHF; DNA: TGCAGTGCTTCTGCGGGGGCAGGGAATAATTCACCCCTCCACTTT
D: TRBD2; size: many; V: TRBV7-8; J: TRBJ2-5; CDR3: CASSERGLAGQETQYF; DNA: TGTGCCAGCAGCGAGCGGGGACTAGCGGGACAAGAGACCCAGTACTTC
D: TRBD2; size: many; V: TRBV2; J: TRBJ2-7; CDR3: CASKRTSGRIHSYEQYF; DNA: TGTGCCAGCAAGAGGACTAGCGGGAGGATCCACTCCTACGAGCAGTACTTC
D: NA; size: many; V: TRBV5-1; J: TRBJ2-4; CDR3: CASSSTADLAKNIQYF; DNA: TGCGCCAGCAGCTCGACAGCAGATCTAGCCAAAAACATTCAGTACTTC
D: NA; size: many; V: TRBV20-1; J: TRBJ1-6; CDR3: CSAPGGLYNSPLHF; DNA: TGCAGTGCTCCTGGGGGACTCTATAATTCACCCCTCCACTTT
D: NA; size: NA; V: TRBV27; J: TRBJ1-1; CDR3: CASSLWGPGRNVNTEAFF; DNA: TGTGCCAGCAGTTTATGGGGTCCGGGACGAAATGTGAACACTGAAGCTTTCTTT
D: TRBD1; size: many; V: TRBV10-3; J: TRBJ2-2; CDR3: CAISRTSGTANTGELFF; DNA: TGTGCCATCAGTAGAACGTCCGGGACAGCGAACACCGGGGAGCTGTTTTTT
D: NA; size: NA; V: TRBV7-9; J: TRBJ1-6; CDR3: CASSLAGISPLHF; DNA: TGTGCCAGCAGCTTAGCGGGAATTTCACCCCTCCACTTT
D: NA; size: many; V: TRBV19; J: TRBJ1-1; CDR3: CASTDGNTEAFF; DNA: TGTGCCAGTACAGACGGGAACACTGAAGCTTTCTTT
D: NA; size: few; V: TRBV30; J: TRBJ1-2; CDR3: CAWSKAFDYGYTF; DNA: TGTGCCTGGAGTAAAGCGTTTGACTATGGCTACACCTTC
D: NA; size: NA; V: TRBV6-2/TRBV6-3; J: TRBJ1-5; CDR3: CASSSRPNSNQPQHF; DNA: TGTGCCAGCAGTTCCCGGCCGAATAGCAATCAGCCCCAGCATTTT
D: NA; size: many; V: TRBV27; J: TRBJ2-2; CDR3: CASSFSGELFF; DNA: TGTGCCAGCAGTTTTTCCGGGGAGCTGTTTTTT
D: NA; size: many; V: TRBV12-3/TRBV12-4; J: TRBJ1-1; CDR3: CASSFWRSGLKTEAFF; DNA: TGTGCCAGCAGTTTCTGGCGTTCAGGGTTAAAGACTGAAGCTTTCTTT
D: TRBD2; size: many; V: TRBV12-3/TRBV12-4; J: TRBJ2-5; CDR3: CASSSNGLALETQYF; DNA: TGTGCCAGCAGTTCTAATGGACTAGCGCTTGAGACCCAGTACTTC
D: TRBD2; size: few; V: TRBV18; J: TRBJ2-7; CDR3: CASSPSSRTSPYEQYF; DNA: TGTGCCAGCTCACCCTCGTCTCGGACTAGTCCATACGAGCAGTACTTC
D: NA; size: many; V: TRBV6-5; J: TRBJ2-5; CDR3: CASSYSTRSGSPQYF; DNA: TGTGCCAGCAGTTACTCGACCCGCTCTGGGTCGCCCCAGTACTTC
D: NA; size: many; V: TRBV6-1; J: TRBJ2-5; CDR3: CASSEGVGETQYF; DNA: TGTGCCAGCAGTGAAGGGGTGGGGGAGACCCAGTACTTC
D: TRBD1; size: many; V: TRBV10-3; J: TRBJ1-1; CDR3: CAPHRGLDTEAFF; DNA: TGTGCCCCACACAGGGGGCTGGACACTGAAGCTTTCTTT
D: NA; size: many; V: TRBV6-1; J: TRBJ2-7; CDR3: CASSESWLSYEQYF; DNA: TGTGCCAGCAGTGAATCATGGTTGTCCTACGAGCAGTACTTC
D: NA; size: many; V: TRBV6-1; J: TRBJ1-5; CDR3: CASSRASRGTGQPQHF; DNA: TGTGCCAGCAGTAGGGCCAGCCGGGGGACGGGCCAGCCCCAGCATTTT
D: NA; size: NA; V: TRBV3-1; J: TRBJ2-2; CDR3: CAIGRGPGELFF; DNA: TGTGCCATAGGCCGGGGTCCCGGGGAGCTGTTTTTT
D: NA; size: NA; V: TRBV30; J: TRBJ2-2; CDR3: CAWSLGKKTGELFF; DNA: TGTGCCTGGAGTTTAGGGAAAAAAACCGGGGAGCTGTTTTTT
D: NA; size: many; V: TRBV2; J: TRBJ2-4; CDR3: CASGRSGLAKNIQYF; DNA: TGTGCCAGCGGGCGAAGCGGACTAGCCAAAAACATTCAGTACTTC
D: NA; size: many; V: TRBV20-1; J: TRBJ2-7; CDR3: CSARDVGLSNEQYF; DNA: TGCAGTGCTAGAGATGTGGGACTGTCTAACGAGCAGTACTTC
D: NA; size: NA; V: TRBV11-2; J: TRBJ2-4; CDR3: CASSLVLGQGNIKYF; DNA: TGTGCCAGCAGCTTAGTATTAGGGCAGGGTAACATTAAGTACTTC